This is a list of T cell receptor beta chains from one sample in a study of molecular identifiers for immune sequencing clone quantification. Each CDR3 protein is one row after TCRdb ran MiXCR on the PCR reads. The sample records 250,000 to 400,000 distinct CDR3 sequences, about a fifth being singletons. Sequencing was performed on naive CD8+ T cells from blood, with Jurkat cell RNA spiked in. Source of these receptors: a human donor in good health. Some libraries in this study had Jurkat cell RNA spiked in. Both conserved end residues are part of each CDR3. D genes are given only for firm matches. Some rows have no size entry. The others give once, few or many, or a class for an expanded clone.

cdr3_aa cdr3_nt j_call d_call v_call cdr3_length clone_size
CSARDESGGAGEQFF TGCAGTGCTAGAGATGAAAGCGGGGGGGCTGGTGAGCAGTTCTTC TRBJ2-1 TRBD2 TRBV20-1 15 few
CASIRTEYMNTEAFF TGTGCCAGCATTAGGACAGAATACATGAACACTGAAGCTTTCTTT TRBJ1-1 NA TRBV2 15 few
CATSDSSWANTQYF TGTGCCACCAGTGATTCCAGCTGGGCCAATACGCAGTATTTT TRBJ2-3 NA TRBV24-1 14 once
CASAGSGSETQYF TGTGCCAGCGCAGGGTCCGGGTCGGAGACCCAGTACTTC TRBJ2-5 NA TRBV5-4 13 many
CASSWGERTEAFF TGTGCCAGCAGTTGGGGGGAAAGGACTGAAGCTTTCTTT TRBJ1-1 NA TRBV6-2/TRBV6-3 13 many
CASSTPIAGGLYEQYF TGTGCCAGCAGTACGCCAATAGCGGGAGGGTTGTACGAGCAGTACTTC TRBJ2-7 TRBD2 TRBV6-6 16 many
CASRPGLSNQPQHF TGTGCCAGCAGACCAGGGCTTAGCAATCAGCCCCAGCATTTT TRBJ1-5 NA TRBV27 14 NA
CASSLLGVSSTDTQYF TGTGCCAGCAGTTTGTTAGGGGTCTCTAGCACAGATACGCAGTATTTT TRBJ2-3 NA TRBV12-3/TRBV12-4 16 many
CASSLGGPQSSPLHF TGTGCCAGCAGCTTAGGTGGCCCGCAGAGTTCACCCCTCCACTTT TRBJ1-6 NA TRBV13 15 few
CASSFGTSGTTTDTQYF TGTGCCAGCAGCTTCGGGACTAGCGGGACCACCACAGATACGCAGTATTTT TRBJ2-3 TRBD2 TRBV7-6 17 many
CASCQEGVWGTGELFF TGCGCCAGCTGCCAAGAGGGGGTTTGGGGCACCGGGGAGCTGTTTTTT TRBJ2-2 NA TRBV4-1 16 NA
CASSQDLMSTDTQYF TGCGCCAGCAGCCAAGATTTAATGAGCACAGATACGCAGTATTTT TRBJ2-3 NA TRBV4-3 15 many
CAWSVLGGTSGGLPWGTDTQYF TGTGCCTGGAGTGTACTAGGAGGAACTAGCGGGGGACTCCCGTGGGGAACAGATACGCAGTATTTT TRBJ2-3 TRBD2 TRBV30 22 NA
CAWSDQGTMGEKLFF TGTGCCTGGAGTGATCAGGGCACCATGGGGGAAAAACTGTTTTTT TRBJ1-4 NA TRBV30 15 many
CASSVSRGRNEQFF TGTGCCAGCAGCGTATCCCGGGGGCGGAATGAGCAGTTCTTC TRBJ2-1 NA TRBV7-2 14 NA
CANSAGTSTYEQYF TGTGCCAATAGTGCCGGGACATCGACCTACGAGCAGTACTTC TRBJ2-7 NA TRBV19 14 NA
CASSGGQGHEQYF TGCGCCAGCAGCGGAGGACAGGGTCACGAGCAGTACTTC TRBJ2-7 TRBD1 TRBV5-1 13 many
CASSSREAGEPYTDTQYF TGTGCCAGCAGCAGCAGGGAAGCGGGGGAACCCTACACAGATACGCAGTATTTT TRBJ2-3 TRBD2 TRBV13 18 many
CASALDRGSSMNTQYF TGTGCTAGTGCCCTGGACAGGGGATCCAGTATGAATACGCAGTATTTT TRBJ2-3 TRBD1 TRBV12-5 16 many
CASSPRLAGTSTDTQYF TGCGCCAGCAGCCCCCGTTTAGCGGGGACAAGCACAGATACGCAGTATTTT TRBJ2-3 TRBD2 TRBV4-3 17 many
CSVGTTHEQYF TGCAGCGTTGGGACAACCCACGAGCAGTACTTC TRBJ2-7 NA TRBV29-1 11 NA
CASSLSPGQVEQYF TGTGCCAGCAGTTTATCCCCCGGACAGGTCGAGCAGTACTTC TRBJ2-7 TRBD1 TRBV27 14 NA
CASSYSLDFTEAFF TGTGCCAGCAGTTACTCGCTGGATTTCACTGAAGCTTTCTTT TRBJ1-1 NA TRBV6-5 14 many
CASSQNTDTQYF TGCGCCAGCAGCCAAAACACAGATACGCAGTATTTT TRBJ2-3 NA TRBV3-1 12 many
CASSSPGVNTEAFF TGTGCCAGCAGCTCACCAGGGGTAAACACTGAAGCTTTCTTT TRBJ1-1 NA TRBV7-3 14 many
CASSQERWVVDTEAFF TGTGCCAGCAGCCAAGAGCGGTGGGTTGTGGACACTGAAGCTTTCTTT TRBJ1-1 NA TRBV14 16 many
CASSSWGESSYEQYF TGTGCCAGCAGCTCATGGGGGGAAAGCTCCTACGAGCAGTACTTC TRBJ2-7 NA TRBV12-3/TRBV12-4 15 few
CASSLDRTGGGYTGELFF TGTGCCAGCAGCTTAGACCGGACAGGGGGCGGGTACACCGGGGAGCTGTTTTTT TRBJ2-2 TRBD1 TRBV7-6 18 many
CASSHGVTGTSVAYEQYF TGTGCCAGCAGCCATGGGGTGACCGGGACTAGCGTGGCTTACGAGCAGTACTTC TRBJ2-7 TRBD2 TRBV7-2 18 many
CASSLDLASTNEKLFF TGTGCCAGCAGTTTAGATCTTGCATCAACTAATGAAAAACTGTTTTTT TRBJ1-4 NA TRBV27 16 NA
CASSLAFEETQYF TGTGCCAGCAGCTTAGCCTTCGAAGAGACCCAGTACTTC TRBJ2-5 NA TRBV7-9 13 many
CAWSSGNEQFF TGTGCCTGGAGTTCGGGGAATGAGCAGTTCTTC TRBJ2-1 NA TRBV30 11 many
CASRQGPEQFF TGTGCCAGTAGACAGGGTCCTGAGCAGTTCTTC TRBJ2-1 NA TRBV19 11 many
CASSLDSGEETQYF TGTGCCAGCAGCCTAGACTCGGGGGAAGAGACCCAGTACTTC TRBJ2-5 NA TRBV7-6 14 many
CASRDSVSSYNSPLHF TGTGCCAGCAGGGACTCGGTTAGCTCCTATAATTCACCCCTCCACTTT TRBJ1-6 NA TRBV2 16 many